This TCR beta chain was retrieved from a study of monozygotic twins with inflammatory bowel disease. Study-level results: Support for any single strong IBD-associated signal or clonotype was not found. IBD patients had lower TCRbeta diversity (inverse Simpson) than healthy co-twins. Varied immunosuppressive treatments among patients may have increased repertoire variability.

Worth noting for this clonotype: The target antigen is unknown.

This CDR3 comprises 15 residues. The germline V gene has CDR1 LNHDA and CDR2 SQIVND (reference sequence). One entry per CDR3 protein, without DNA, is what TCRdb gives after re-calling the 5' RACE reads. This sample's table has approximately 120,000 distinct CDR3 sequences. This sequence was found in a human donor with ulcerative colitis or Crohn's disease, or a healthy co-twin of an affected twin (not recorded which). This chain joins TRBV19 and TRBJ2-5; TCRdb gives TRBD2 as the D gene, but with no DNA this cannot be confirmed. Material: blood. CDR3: CASARGGEGEETQYF.